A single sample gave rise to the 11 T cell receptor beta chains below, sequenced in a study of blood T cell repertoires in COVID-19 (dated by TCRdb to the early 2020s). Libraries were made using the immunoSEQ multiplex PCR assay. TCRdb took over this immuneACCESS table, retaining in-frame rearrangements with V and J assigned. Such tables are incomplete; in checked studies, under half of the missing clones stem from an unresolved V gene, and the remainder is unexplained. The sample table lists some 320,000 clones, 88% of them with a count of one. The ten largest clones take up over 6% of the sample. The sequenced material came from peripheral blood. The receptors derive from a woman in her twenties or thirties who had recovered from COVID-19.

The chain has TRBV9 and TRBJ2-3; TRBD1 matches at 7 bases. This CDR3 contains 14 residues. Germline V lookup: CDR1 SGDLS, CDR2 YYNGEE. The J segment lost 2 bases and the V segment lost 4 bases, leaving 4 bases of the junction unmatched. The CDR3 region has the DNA TGTGCCAGCAGCAAGACAGGGAACACAGATACGCAGTATTTT. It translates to CASSKTGNTDTQYF.

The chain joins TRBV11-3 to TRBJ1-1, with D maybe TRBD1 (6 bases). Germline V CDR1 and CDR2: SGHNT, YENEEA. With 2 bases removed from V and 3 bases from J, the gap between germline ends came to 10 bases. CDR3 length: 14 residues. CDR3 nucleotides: TGTGCCAGCAGCTTAAGAGGGGGAGACACTGAAGCTTTCTTT. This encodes CASSLRGGDTEAFF. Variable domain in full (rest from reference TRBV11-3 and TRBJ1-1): EAGVVQSPRYKIIEKKQPVAFWCNPISGHNTLYWYLQNLGQGPELLIRYENEEAVDDSQLPKDRFSAERLKGVDSTLKIQPAELGDSAVYLCASSLRGGDTEAFFGQGTRLTVV.

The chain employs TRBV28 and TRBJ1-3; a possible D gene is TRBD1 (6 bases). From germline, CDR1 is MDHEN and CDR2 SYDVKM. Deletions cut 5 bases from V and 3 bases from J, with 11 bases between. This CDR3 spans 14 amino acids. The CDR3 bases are TGTGCCAGCAGTAAACAGGGCCTTGGAAACACCATATATTTT. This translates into CASSKQGLGNTIYF. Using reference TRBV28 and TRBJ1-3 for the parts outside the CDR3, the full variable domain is DVKVTQSSRYLVKRTGEKVFLECVQDMDHENMFWYRQDPGLGLRLIYFSYDVKMKEKGDIPEGYSVSREKKERFSLILESASTNQTSMYLCASSKQGLGNTIYFGEGSWLTVV.

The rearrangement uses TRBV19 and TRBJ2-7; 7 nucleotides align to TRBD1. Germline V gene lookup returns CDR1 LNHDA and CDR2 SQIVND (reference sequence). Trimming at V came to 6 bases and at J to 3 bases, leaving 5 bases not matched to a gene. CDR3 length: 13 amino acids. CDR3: CASSEGAYYEQYF. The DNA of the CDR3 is TGTGCCAGTAGCGAGGGGGCTTACTACGAGCAGTACTTC.

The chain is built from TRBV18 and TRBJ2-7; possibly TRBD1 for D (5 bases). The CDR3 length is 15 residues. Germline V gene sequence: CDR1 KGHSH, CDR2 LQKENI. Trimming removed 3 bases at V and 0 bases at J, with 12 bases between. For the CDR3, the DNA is TGTGCCAGCTCACCCCTCAAGGACACCTCCTACGAGCAGTACTTC. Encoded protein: CASSPLKDTSYEQYF.

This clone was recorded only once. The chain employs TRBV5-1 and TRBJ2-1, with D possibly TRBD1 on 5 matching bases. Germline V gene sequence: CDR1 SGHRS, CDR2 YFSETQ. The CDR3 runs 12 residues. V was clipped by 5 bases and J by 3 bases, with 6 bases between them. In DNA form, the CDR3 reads TGCGCCAGCAGTGGACACTACAATGAGCAGTTCTTC. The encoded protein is CASSGHYNEQFF.

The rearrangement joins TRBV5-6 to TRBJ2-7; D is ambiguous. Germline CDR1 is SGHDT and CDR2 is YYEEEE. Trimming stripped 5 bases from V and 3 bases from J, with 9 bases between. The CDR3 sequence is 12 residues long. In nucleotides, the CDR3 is TGTGCCAGCAGTCGCGACTTCTACGAGCAGTACTTC. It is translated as CASSRDFYEQYF.

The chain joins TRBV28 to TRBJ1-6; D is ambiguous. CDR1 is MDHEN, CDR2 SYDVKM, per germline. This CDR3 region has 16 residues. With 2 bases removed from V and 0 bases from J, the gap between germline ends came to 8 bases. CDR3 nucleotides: TGTGCCAGCAGTTTACACTTTAGCTCCTATAATTCACCCCTCCACTTT. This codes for CASSLHFSSYNSPLHF.

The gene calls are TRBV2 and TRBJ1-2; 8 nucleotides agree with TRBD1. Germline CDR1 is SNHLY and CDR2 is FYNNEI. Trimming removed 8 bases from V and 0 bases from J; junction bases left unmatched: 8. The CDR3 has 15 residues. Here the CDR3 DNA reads TGTGCCAGCCTTTCCGACAGGGGATCTAACTATGGCTACACCTTC. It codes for CASLSDRGSNYGYTF.

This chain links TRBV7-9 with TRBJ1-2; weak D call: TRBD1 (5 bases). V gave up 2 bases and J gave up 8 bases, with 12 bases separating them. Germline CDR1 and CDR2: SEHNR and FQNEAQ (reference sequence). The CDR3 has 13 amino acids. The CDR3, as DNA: TGTGCCAGCAGCTTATTCAGGGCGGAGGGCTACACCTTC. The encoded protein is CASSLFRAEGYTF.

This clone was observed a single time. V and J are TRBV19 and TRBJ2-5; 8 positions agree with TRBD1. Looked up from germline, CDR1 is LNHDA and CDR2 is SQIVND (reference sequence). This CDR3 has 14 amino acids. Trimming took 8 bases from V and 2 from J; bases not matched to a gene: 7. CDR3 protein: CASQTGTGQETQYF. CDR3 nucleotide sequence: TGTGCCAGTCAAACCGGGACAGGACAAGAGACCCAGTACTTC.